This TCR beta chain was identified in a study of graft-versus-host responses after intestinal transplantation. Overall study context: After anti-thymocyte globulin induction, recipients took tacrolimus and steroids for around three years.

Concerning this clone itself: Its antigen is unknown.

There are 15 residues in the CDR3. CDR1 SGDLS and CDR2 YYNGEE come from the germline V gene. V was trimmed by 0 bases and J by 5 bases, leaving 12 bases between them. Profiled with immunoSEQ multiplex PCR; TCRdb holds only in-frame clones, not every one. The data show about 39,000 clones, with over 90% seen just once and 20% to 25% held by the top ten. The chain is built from TRBV9 and TRBJ2-1, with D perhaps TRBD1 (6 bases). This specimen consisted of unstimulated CD8+ T cells sorted from spleen or lymph node cells, obtained before transplant. The clonotype was recovered from a human donor who was the organ donor for an intestinal transplant. CDR3: CASSVGGTTNNEQFF. CDR3 in DNA: TGTGCCAGCAGCGTAGGTGGGACAACCAACAATGAGCAGTTCTTC.